One and the same sample provided the 16 T cell receptor beta chains below, sequenced in a study of blood T cell repertoires in COVID-19. Sequencing was performed with immunoSEQ multiplex PCR; in TCRdb, only in-frame clones are kept and a portion is missing. The table has under 150,000 clones, roughly 84% seen once. The sequencing sample was made of PBMCs or T cells enriched from blood (not recorded which). The receptor set was obtained from a man aged 40-55 years with acute COVID-19.

This clone is a singleton in its sample. The genes are TRBV11-2 and TRBJ2-3, with TRBD2 matching 8 bases. Germline assignment: CDR1 SGHAT and CDR2 FQNNGV. The CDR3 consists of 15 residues. V gave up 2 bases and J gave up 0 bases; unmatched junction bases: 1. The CDR3 protein is CASSLTSGSTDTQYF. The CDR3 region has the DNA TGTGCCAGCAGCTTAACTAGCGGCAGCACAGATACGCAGTATTTT.

The chain recombines TRBV10-3 with TRBJ2-3; 14 bases align to TRBD2. The length of the CDR3 is 14 residues. Losses at the gene ends were 10 bases for V and 4 bases for J; bases not matched to a gene: 4. The germline V gene encodes CDR1 ENHRY and CDR2 SYGVKD. CDR3 residues: CASGTSGSADTQYF. The DNA of the CDR3 is TGTGCCAGCGGGACTAGCGGGAGTGCAGATACGCAGTATTTT.

The chain joins TRBV28 to TRBJ1-5, with D maybe TRBD1 (5 bases). In germline, CDR1 is MDHEN, CDR2 SYDVKM. Trimming took off 6 bases at V and 3 bases at J, with 9 bases between the two ends. This CDR3 region has 13 residues. The CDR3 reads CASSPGLNQPQHF. CDR3 nucleotides: TGTGCCAGCAGCCCGGGACTCAATCAGCCCCAGCATTTT.

The rearrangement joins TRBV10-2 to TRBJ2-2; D possibly corresponds to TRBD2 (6 bases). This CDR3 comprises 13 residues. The V and J ends lost 4 bases and 10 bases respectively, with 13 bases between them. Germline CDR1 WSHSY, CDR2 SAAADI. The CDR3 sequence is CASSGAMREELFF. In DNA form, the CDR3 reads TGCGCCAGCAGTGGGGCGATGCGGGAGGAGCTGTTTTTT.

This clone was counted between two and nine times. The chain uses TRBV11-2 and TRBJ1-1, with a possible D match to TRBD1 (5 bases). This CDR3 is 12 amino acids long. Per germline, CDR1 SGHAT and CDR2 FQNNGV. The ends were cut back, 6 bases at V and 3 bases at J, with 8 bases in the middle. This chain's CDR3 is CASRKGDTEAFF. The CDR3 coding sequence is TGTGCCAGCAGGAAAGGGGACACTGAAGCTTTCTTT.

The sample holds one count of this clone. CDR3 nucleotide sequence: TGTGCTAGTGGTTTGGCGGGGGTCATGAACACTGAAGCTTTCTTT. It translates to CASGLAGVMNTEAFF. The V and J genes are TRBV12-5 and TRBJ1-1; weak D call: TRBD1 (5 bases). Germline V CDR1 and CDR2: LGHNT, FRNRAP. V dropped 1 base and J dropped 0 bases, with 9 bases sitting between them. The CDR3 runs to 15 residues. The entire variable domain, with the rest obtained from reference TRBV12-5 and TRBJ1-1, is as follows: DARVTQTPRHKVTEMGQEVTMRCQPILGHNTVFWYRQTMMQGLELLAYFRNRAPLDDSGMPKDRFSAEMPDATLATLKIQPSEPRDSAVYFCASGLAGVMNTEAFFGQGTRLTVV.

The rearrangement uses TRBV5-1 and TRBJ1-3; TRBD1 might be the D (6 bases). CDR1 and CDR2 (germline): SGHRS, YFSETQ. This CDR3 comprises 16 residues. V dropped 1 base and J dropped 2 bases, with 13 bases sitting between them. The CDR3 nucleotides read TGCGCCAGCAGCTTGAATGGGGGCCAAACTGGAAACACCATATATTTT. This gives the protein CASSLNGGQTGNTIYF.

The chain's CDR3 is CASGTGTLNYGYTF. CDR3 DNA sequence: TGTGCCTCTGGAACCGGGACACTTAACTATGGCTACACCTTC. V gene TRBV7-9 combines with J gene TRBJ1-2, with D possibly being TRBD1 (6 bases). The germline V gene encodes CDR1 SEHNR and CDR2 FQNEAQ (reference sequence). The CDR3 consists of 14 residues. V lost 11 bases to trimming and J lost 1 base, with 17 bases between them.

The chain links TRBV7-9 to TRBJ2-7; 9 bases are a match to TRBD2. In germline, CDR1 is SEHNR, CDR2 FQNEAQ (reference sequence). This CDR3 contains 15 residues. Germline trimming cut 0 bases from V and 9 bases from J; bases unmatched to any gene: 9. DNA for the CDR3: TGTGCCAGCAGCTTAGCAGGTAGCGGGAGAGGAGGGCAGTACTTC. Its protein product is CASSLAGSGRGGQYF.

The rearrangement joins TRBV7-2 to TRBJ1-1, with D unclear. The germline V gene has CDR1 SGHTA and CDR2 FQGNSA. This CDR3 comprises 15 residues. V was trimmed by 1 base and J by 5 bases, leaving 14 bases between them. The DNA of the CDR3 is TGTGCCAGCAGCTTAGTTTCCATAGCGTGGACTGAAGCTTTCTTT. This encodes CASSLVSIAWTEAFF.

The genes are TRBV19 and TRBJ1-4; 8 nucleotides line up with TRBD1. V shed 3 bases, J shed 6 bases, and the junction held 3 bases outside the gene matches. The germline gives CDR1 LNHDA, CDR2 SQIVND (reference sequence). The CDR3 runs to 14 residues. The CDR3 bases are TGTGCCAGTAGTATTACAGGGGGGCATGAAAAACTGTTTTTT. Its translation is CASSITGGHEKLFF. Using reference TRBV19 and TRBJ1-4 for the parts outside the CDR3, the full variable domain is DGGITQSPKYLFRKEGQNVTLSCEQNLNHDAMYWYRQDPGQGLRLIYYSQIVNDFQKGDIAEGYSVSREKKESFPLTVTSAQKNPTAFYLCASSITGGHEKLFFGSGTQLSVL.

V is TRBV27 and J is TRBJ1-3; D not resolved. Germline V gives CDR1 MNHEY, CDR2 SMNVEV (reference sequence). The germline V and J ends were trimmed by 5 bases and 4 bases, with 9 bases remaining between them. This CDR3 contains 13 residues. DNA for the CDR3: TGTGCCAGCAGTATCGTCCTGGGAAACACCATATATTTT. Protein sequence: CASSIVLGNTIYF.

This clone was seen just once. The chain carries TRBV21-1 and TRBJ2-7; the listed D gene, TRBD1, was not tested against the DNA. TRBV21-1 is labeled a pseudogene. The CDR3 sequence is 14 residues long. This chain's CDR3 is CASSKVGFRGDAYF. In DNA form, the CDR3 reads TGTGCCAGCAGCAAAGTGGGCTTCAGGGGGGACGCGTACTTC.

This chain uses TRBV12-1 with TRBJ2-1; TRBD2 is the table's D call and was not checked against the DNA. TRBV12-1 is shown as a pseudogene. There are 16 residues in the CDR3. The CDR3 loop is CASSFEAGGRRDEQFF. The CDR3 nucleotides are TGTGCCAGCAGCTTCGAAGCGGGAGGACGGAGGGATGAGCAGTTCTTC.

The chain recombines TRBV4-3 with TRBJ2-7; 7 bases line up with TRBD1. Losses at the gene ends were 3 bases for V and 0 bases for J; bases not matched to a gene: 8. The CDR3 contains 16 residues. Germline V CDR1 and CDR2: LGHNA, YSLEER. CDR3 amino acids: CASSHLRTGYSYEQYF. In nucleotides, the CDR3 is TGCGCCAGCAGCCATTTGAGGACAGGCTACTCCTACGAGCAGTACTTC.

This sequence joins TRBV29-1 and TRBJ2-1, with 7 bases aligning to TRBD1. V shed 3 bases, J shed 0 bases, and the junction held 8 bases outside the gene matches. Germline CDR1 SQVTM, CDR2 ANQGSEA. CDR3 size: 16 residues. CDR3 nucleotides: TGCAGCGTTGAGATGGCGACAGGGAGCTCCTACAATGAGCAGTTCTTC. Protein: CSVEMATGSSYNEQFF.